These 25 T cell receptor beta chains were sequenced from one sample in a study of follicular helper T cells after annual influenza vaccination. Time point given: 2014-2015 season, pre-vaccination. Libraries were prepared by immunoSEQ multiplex PCR; TCRdb keeps only in-frame clonotypes and omits some of them. The sample lists approximately 15,000 clones, 60% to 80% occurring once. Source: CXCR5- memory CD4+ T cells sorted from blood, taken on the day of influenza vaccination. These receptors came from an adult who received the influenza vaccine.

The rearrangement links TRBV4-1 to TRBJ2-5; TRBD2 aligns across 16 bases. The V and J ends lost 4 bases and 2 bases, in that order; junction bases with no gene match: 1. The CDR3 length is 16 residues. Germline loops: CDR1 MGHRA, CDR2 YSYEKL. The CDR3 sequence is CASSLGLAGGQETQYF. Here the CDR3 DNA reads TGCGCCAGCAGCCTGGGACTAGCGGGGGGGCAAGAGACCCAGTACTTC.

The rearrangement links TRBV27 to TRBJ1-5; 8 bases agree with TRBD1. CDR3 size: 19 residues. From germline, CDR1 is MNHEY and CDR2 SMNVEV (reference sequence). After removal of 2 bases from V and 0 bases from J, the junction contained 12 bases not matched to a gene. CDR3 nucleotides: TGTGCCAGCAGTTTAGGGTACGGACAGGGCGACCCTAGCAATCAGCCCCAGCATTTT. This codes for CASSLGYGQGDPSNQPQHF.

The chain carries TRBV5-1 and TRBJ2-3, with D unresolved. V lost 7 bases and J 4 bases, leaving 13 bases between the germline ends. Per the germline V gene, CDR1 is SGHRS and CDR2 is YFSETQ. The CDR3 runs to 13 residues. CDR3 amino acids: CASAQGDSDTQYF. The CDR3 DNA follows: TGCGCCAGCGCCCAAGGAGACTCAGATACGCAGTATTTT.

Only a few counts were recorded for this clone. This chain uses TRBV6-6 with TRBJ2-7; 10 nucleotides match TRBD1. The length of the CDR3 is 12 residues. Germline CDR1 MNHNY, CDR2 SVGAGI (reference sequence). The V segment lost 11 bases and the J segment 5 bases; nucleotides outside the gene matches: 6. The CDR3, as DNA: TGTGCCGTACGGACAGGGGGAAACGAGCAGTACTTC. The encoded protein is CAVRTGGNEQYF.

The chain carries TRBV25-1 and TRBJ2-3, with D possibly TRBD1 on 5 matching bases. The germline V gene has CDR1 MGHDK and CDR2 SYGVNS. The CDR3 loop spans 14 amino acids. V was cut by 0 bases and J by 5 bases, with 9 bases left in between. CDR3 nucleotides: TGTGCCAGCAGTGAATATAAGGGGCGAGATACGCAGTATTTT. Its protein product is CASSEYKGRDTQYF.

The chain recombines TRBV7-9 with TRBJ2-7, with 8 nucleotides matching TRBD1. The CDR3 contains 15 residues. CDR1 and CDR2 from the germline V gene are SEHNR and FQNEAQ (reference sequence). V shed 5 bases, J shed 7 bases, and the junction held 13 bases outside the gene matches. This CDR3 reads CASSGHLGQGTEQYF. Written as DNA, the CDR3 is TGTGCCAGCAGCGGACACCTCGGACAGGGCACTGAGCAGTACTTC.

This chain links TRBV19 with TRBJ1-5, with TRBD1 identical over 9 bases. CDR3 length equals 15 residues. CDR1 is LNHDA and CDR2 is SQIVND in the germline V gene (reference sequence). Losses at the gene ends were 2 bases for V and 7 bases for J; bases not matched to a gene: 6. The CDR3 bases are TGTGCCAGTAGTATAATCCTGGACAGGGGCCAGCCCCAGCATTTT. Amino acids: CASSIILDRGQPQHF.

The chain joins TRBV27 to TRBJ1-1; TRBD1 is a possible D gene (5 bases). Germline V gene data show CDR1 as MNHEY and CDR2 as SMNVEV (reference sequence). This CDR3 contains 17 residues. V was pared by 4 bases and J by 1 base, with 19 bases between. CDR3: CASSSPIRWGRNTEAFF. The CDR3 DNA reads TGTGCCAGCAGTTCTCCTATTCGTTGGGGGAGGAACACTGAAGCTTTCTTT.

The chain has TRBV11-3 and TRBJ2-3, with 12 bases matching TRBD2. V shed 3 bases and J 3 bases; nucleotides not matched to a gene: 4. The CDR3 length is 16 residues. In germline, CDR1 is SGHNT, CDR2 YENEEA. The CDR3 DNA follows: TGTGCCAGCAGCTTCTCTAGCGGGGGGGCAACAGATACGCAGTATTTT. Translated, it gives CASSFSSGGATDTQYF.

DNA for the CDR3: TGTGCCAGTAGTATCGGGACACTTGAGACCCAGTACTTC. Encoded protein: CASSIGTLETQYF. The rearrangement joins TRBV19 to TRBJ2-5, with D possibly matching TRBD1 (6 bases). V shed 3 bases and J shed 5 bases, with 10 bases lying between them. The length of the CDR3 is 13 residues. CDR1 and CDR2 from the germline V gene are LNHDA and SQIVND (reference sequence).

The rearrangement joins TRBV11-3 to TRBJ1-3; perhaps TRBD1 as D (5 bases). CDR1 and CDR2 (germline): SGHNT, YENEEA. The CDR3 is made up of 16 amino acids. The V gene lost 4 bases and the J gene lost 0 bases, with 13 bases spanning the gap. CDR3 sequence reads: CASSSQTVSSGNTIYF. CDR3 DNA: TGTGCCAGCAGCTCCCAGACAGTCAGCTCTGGAAACACCATATATTTT.

The gene calls are TRBV4-1 and TRBJ2-1; 13 positions match TRBD2. In germline, CDR1 is MGHRA, CDR2 YSYEKL. Trimming cost V 3 bases and J 8 bases; bases outside gene matches: 10. This CDR3 region has 17 residues. CDR3 protein: CASSHFLTSGGAHEQFF. The CDR3 DNA reads TGCGCCAGCAGCCATTTCCTTACTAGCGGGGGGGCCCATGAGCAGTTCTTC.

This clone has a single count. The chain combines TRBV15 with TRBJ2-5; D is unresolved. Germline CDR1 reads LNHNV; CDR2 reads YYDKDF (reference sequence). The ends were cut back, 0 bases at V and 5 bases at J, with 4 bases in the middle. This CDR3 is 12 amino acids long. The CDR3 DNA sequence: TGTGCCACCAGCAGAGATTGGGAGACCCAGTACTTC. Translated: CATSRDWETQYF.

This clone was observed a single time. The J gene is TRBJ2-6, the V gene TRBV7-2, with TRBD1 as a possible D gene (6 bases). This CDR3 region has 15 residues. The V end lost 5 bases, the J end lost 3 bases, and 11 bases lay between the germline ends. Germline V gives CDR1 SGHTA, CDR2 FQGNSA. CDR3 sequence reads: CASSPRGSGANVLTF. The CDR3 nucleotides are TGTGCCAGCAGCCCAAGGGGGAGTGGGGCCAACGTCCTGACTTTC.

The chain joins TRBV6-5 to TRBJ1-2; maybe TRBD1 (5 bases). V was pared by 8 bases and J by 8 bases, with 15 bases between. The CDR3 consists of 12 residues. The germline CDR1 and CDR2 sequences are MNHEY and SVGAGI. CDR3 in DNA: TGTGCCAGCGGGCAGGGTCTATGGGGCTACACCTTC. Translating it yields CASGQGLWGYTF.

This clone was observed once. The chain employs TRBV1 and TRBJ2-3; TRBD2 is taken as the D call from the table, unchecked against the DNA. TRBV1 is shown as a pseudogene. The CDR3 sequence is 15 residues long. The DNA for the CDR3 is TGCACCAGCAGCCCGACTAGCGGGGACGAAGATACGCAGTATTTT. This translates into CTSSPTSGDEDTQYF.

This sequence joins TRBV4-1 and TRBJ1-3; no clear D. Germline V gene data show CDR1 as MGHRA and CDR2 as YSYEKL. Deletions cut 0 bases from V and 0 bases from J, with 15 bases between. CDR3 length equals 18 residues. As DNA, the CDR3 is TGCGCCAGCAGCCAAGAGACGGGCCGAGGTCTCTCTGGAAACACCATATATTTT. This encodes CASSQETGRGLSGNTIYF.

V gene TRBV5-5 combines with J gene TRBJ2-7; D may match TRBD1 or TRBD2 (5 bases each). Looked up from germline, CDR1 is SGHKS and CDR2 is YYEKEE (reference sequence). The CDR3 is 13 amino acids. The germline V and J ends were trimmed by 6 bases and 11 bases, with 21 bases remaining between them. The CDR3 DNA follows: TGTGCCAGCAAGAAGTTCGGGACCCCCGTGGAGTACTTC. Amino acids: CASKKFGTPVEYF. The full variable domain, rest sourced from reference TRBV5-5 and TRBJ2-7, is DAGVTQSPTHLIKTRGQQVTLRCSPISGHKSVSWYQQVLGQGPQFIFQYYEKEERGRGNFPDRFSARQFPNYSSELNVNALLLGDSALYLCASKKFGTPVEYFGPGTRLTVT.

J is TRBJ1-6 and V is TRBV10-3; maybe TRBD1 (5 bases). The CDR3 contains 14 residues. Per the germline V gene, CDR1 is ENHRY and CDR2 is SYGVKD. V lost 3 bases and J lost 7, with 10 bases in between. The CDR3, as DNA: TGTGCCATCAGTGAAGTTGGGGGAAATTCACCCCTCCACTTT. This translates into CAISEVGGNSPLHF.

V usage is TRBV7-2 and J usage is TRBJ2-1, with 10 bases matching TRBD2. Germline loops: CDR1 SGHTA, CDR2 FQGNSA. The CDR3 length is 15 residues. The junction had 9 bases not matched to a gene; V was cut back by 5 bases and J by 8 bases. The CDR3 region has the DNA TGTGCCAGCAGCGCGAGCGGGGGGGCCTCTTATGAGCAGTTCTTC. The encoded protein is CASSASGGASYEQFF.

This clone has only a few counts. The rearrangement joins TRBV7-9 to TRBJ1-5; a possible D gene is TRBD1 (5 bases). The V end lost 5 bases, the J end lost 5 bases, and 10 bases lay between the germline ends. The CDR3 is 13 amino acids. Germline CDR1 and CDR2: SEHNR and FQNEAQ (reference sequence). The CDR3 protein is CASSGSGDQPQHF. The CDR3 DNA is TGTGCCAGCAGCGGTTCGGGGGATCAGCCCCAGCATTTT.

The CDR3 DNA reads TGTGCCAGCAGCTTTGGGACAGGGGGAAGGGAGACCCAGTACTTC. It translates to CASSFGTGGRETQYF. The chain is built from TRBV7-9 and TRBJ2-5, with 11 bases aligning to TRBD1. The CDR3 runs to 15 residues. Looked up from germline, CDR1 is SEHNR and CDR2 is FQNEAQ (reference sequence). J was trimmed by 5 bases and V by 3 bases; bases with no gene match: 5. Looking up the rest from reference TRBV7-9 and TRBJ2-5 gives the full variable domain: DTGVSQNPRHKITKRGQNVTFRCDPISEHNRLYWYRQTLGQGPEFLTYFQNEAQLEKSRLLSDRFSAERPKGSFSTLEIQRTEQGDSAMYLCASSFGTGGRETQYFGPGTRLLVL.

This clone was seen only a few times. The chain employs TRBV5-4 and TRBJ2-7, with TRBD1 matching 7 bases. Trimming cost V 4 bases and J 8 bases; bases outside gene matches: 15. Germline V gene lookup returns CDR1 SGHNT and CDR2 YYREEE (reference sequence). The CDR3 totals 15 residues. CDR3 nucleotide sequence: TGTGCCAGCAGCCCGCCGGGACAGCCGAGGGAGAAGCAGTACTTC. Translating gives CASSPPGQPREKQYF.

The genes are TRBV5-5 and TRBJ1-1; no clear D gene. CDR1 SGHKS and CDR2 YYEKEE come from the germline V gene (reference sequence). This CDR3 is built from 14 residues. Trimming pared 0 bases from V and 3 bases from J, leaving 9 bases between. The CDR3 nucleotides are TGTGCCAGCAGCTTGGCCACCCTAGACACTGAAGCTTTCTTT. It specifies CASSLATLDTEAFF.

This chain joins TRBV18 and TRBJ1-4; TRBD1 agrees at 10 bases. V was clipped by 6 bases and J by 6 bases; unmatched bases: 13. The V gene's germline CDR1 is KGHSH and CDR2 LQKENI. This CDR3 spans 17 amino acids. CDR3 residues: CASSRNTHGTGDEKLFF. In DNA form, the CDR3 reads TGTGCCAGCTCGCGAAACACCCACGGGACAGGGGATGAAAAACTGTTTTTT.